Described below is a single T cell receptor beta chain sequence and its context. Per the original methods: Counts of nucleated cells, estimated from reference gene primer amplification, were obtained. The method was immunoSEQ multiplex PCR; TCRdb's version includes in-frame clones alone and lacks a portion of them. The DNA gave D and trimming, while V, J and clone size come from that table. The sample includes about 35,000 clones, more than 80% seen only once; the top ten take about two fifths. The CDR3 is made up of 17 amino acids. Per the germline V gene, CDR1 is MGHRA and CDR2 is YSYEKL. Trimming shortened V by 1 base and J by 5 bases, and 19 bases separated the two germline ends. This specimen belongs to a study of blood T cell repertoires in COVID-19. On the study more broadly: Samples came from the United States, Italy and Spain, spanning acute and convalescent COVID-19. PBMCs, B-cell-depleted T cells, or T cells were the source of the cDNA or gDNA that made up the material.

This chain joins TRBV4-1 and TRBJ2-3, with D tentatively TRBD2 (6 bases). Sequenced sample: peripheral blood. The clonotype originates from a man in his sixties with active or convalescent COVID-19. CDR3 region: CASSQGAGLVAGDTQYF. The CDR3 nucleotides read TGCGCCAGCAGCCAAGGGGCGGGACTTGTGGCTGGAGATACGCAGTATTTT.